The 11 T cell receptor beta chains given below trace back to one sample, sequenced in a study of shared T cell receptors in the human thymus. TCRdb's table, derived via immunoSEQ multiplex PCR, lists solely in-frame clones and lacks some. This sample has 600,000 to 900,000 clones, with approximately 83% found just once. The sample also formed part of further work on human thymus T cells.

The sequencing sample was made of thymocytes. All receptors derive from a girl under two years old with a congenital heart defect.

V usage is TRBV7-9 and J usage is TRBJ2-2, with D tentatively TRBD2 (6 bases). The germline V and J ends were trimmed by 2 bases and 6 bases, with 19 bases remaining between them. CDR1 and CDR2 from the germline V gene are SEHNR and FQNEAQ (reference sequence). CDR3 length: 17 amino acids. The CDR3 here is CASSLLRGLISPGELFF. The CDR3, as DNA: TGTGCCAGCAGCTTATTACGGGGGTTGATAAGCCCCGGGGAGCTGTTTTTT. Full variable domain (rest looked up from reference TRBV7-9 and TRBJ2-2): DTGVSQNPRHKITKRGQNVTFRCDPISEHNRLYWYRQTLGQGPEFLTYFQNEAQLEKSRLLSDRFSAERPKGSFSTLEIQRTEQGDSAMYLCASSLLRGLISPGELFFGEGSRLTVL.

Comment on this clone: The same CDR3 is also encoded by other DNA sequences in this sample. The rearrangement links TRBV20-1 to TRBJ1-2; a weak D match, TRBD1 (5 bases). V was trimmed by 5 bases and J by 6 bases, leaving 10 bases between them. This CDR3 has 11 residues. CDR1 DFQATT and CDR2 SNEGSKA come from the germline V gene (reference sequence). The CDR3 coding sequence is TGCAGTGCTCTGGGGGAGGATGGCTACACCTTC. Translated, it gives CSALGEDGYTF.

This chain links TRBV5-1 with TRBJ1-2, with D tentatively TRBD1 (6 bases). The ends were cut back, 0 bases at V and 3 bases at J, with 12 bases in the middle. The CDR3 has 15 residues. CDR1 and CDR2 from the germline V gene are SGHRS and YFSETQ. Here the CDR3 DNA reads TGCGCCAGCAGCTTGGGACAGGTCGGGGACTATGGCTACACCTTC. The encoded protein is CASSLGQVGDYGYTF.

The chain employs TRBV2 and TRBJ2-2, with D tentatively TRBD1 (5 bases). The ends were cut back, 3 bases at V and 5 bases at J, with 19 bases in the middle. Germline CDR1 is SNHLY and CDR2 is FYNNEI. The CDR3 is made up of 17 amino acids. The CDR3 nucleotides are TGTGCCAGCAGTGATGCCCTTTCGAACAGGAAAACCGGGGAGCTGTTTTTT. Amino acids: CASSDALSNRKTGELFF.

There are a few counts of this clone. The chain combines TRBV29-1 with TRBJ2-4; no clear D. The germline V gene encodes CDR1 SQVTM and CDR2 ANQGSEA. V was trimmed by 5 bases and J by 0 bases, leaving 8 bases between them. There are 13 residues in the CDR3. CDR3 amino acids: CSVQTLAKNIQYF. CDR3 sequence (DNA): TGCAGCGTTCAAACTCTAGCCAAAAACATTCAGTACTTC.

This clone was recorded once. The chain joins TRBV4-3 to TRBJ2-3; 7 bases are a match to TRBD2. J gave up 1 base and V 2 bases, and 6 bases lay outside the gene matches. The CDR3 consists of 16 residues. Germline loops: CDR1 LGHNA, CDR2 YSLEER. The DNA for the CDR3 is TGCGCCAGCAGCCAAAAGGGAGGGCTTGGCACAGATACGCAGTATTTT. It yields the protein CASSQKGGLGTDTQYF.

The chain's CDR3 is CASSQDYRFHSYEQYF. The CDR3 DNA reads TGTGCCAGCAGCCAGGACTACCGTTTTCATAGCTACGAGCAGTACTTC. The J gene is TRBJ2-7, the V gene TRBV13, with D tentatively TRBD2 (6 bases). V lost 5 bases and J lost 3, with 20 bases in between. CDR3 length: 16 amino acids. Germline CDR1 and CDR2: PRHDT and FYEKMQ (reference sequence).

The CDR3 reads CASSESTPRTGRRGNTIYF. CDR3 in DNA: TGTGCCAGCAGTGAATCGACCCCCCGGACAGGGCGAAGGGGAAACACCATATATTTT. The genes are TRBV2 and TRBJ1-3; TRBD1 agrees at 8 bases. The CDR3 covers 19 residues. Germline CDR1 reads SNHLY; CDR2 reads FYNNEI. Unmatched junction bases numbered 16, after V lost 2 bases and J lost 4 bases.

V is TRBV11-2 and J is TRBJ1-4; D unresolved. The CDR3 has 15 residues. Trimming pared 2 bases from V and 6 bases from J, leaving 13 bases between. In germline, CDR1 is SGHAT, CDR2 FQNNGV. The CDR3 DNA is TGTGCCAGCAGCTTATCGAATAGAAGTGATGAAAAACTGTTTTTT. Residues: CASSLSNRSDEKLFF.

The chain has TRBV25-1 and TRBJ2-7, with TRBD2 identical over 7 bases. CDR3 length: 16 amino acids. The junction had 9 bases not matched to a gene; V was cut back by 2 bases and J by 2 bases. Germline V gives CDR1 MGHDK, CDR2 SYGVNS. In DNA form, the CDR3 reads TGTGCCAGCAGTGAAGAAGCGGGGCCTCCGACCTACGAGCAGTACTTC. This sequence encodes CASSEEAGPPTYEQYF.

The J gene is TRBJ2-2, the V gene TRBV14; D possibly corresponds to TRBD1 (6 bases). The CDR3 has 18 residues. V was trimmed by 0 bases and J by 2 bases, leaving 16 bases between them. The germline gives CDR1 SGHDN, CDR2 FVKESK. CDR3 sequence: CASSQDPTDRHNTGELFF. The CDR3 nucleotides read TGTGCCAGCAGCCAAGATCCGACTGACAGGCACAACACCGGGGAGCTGTTTTTT.